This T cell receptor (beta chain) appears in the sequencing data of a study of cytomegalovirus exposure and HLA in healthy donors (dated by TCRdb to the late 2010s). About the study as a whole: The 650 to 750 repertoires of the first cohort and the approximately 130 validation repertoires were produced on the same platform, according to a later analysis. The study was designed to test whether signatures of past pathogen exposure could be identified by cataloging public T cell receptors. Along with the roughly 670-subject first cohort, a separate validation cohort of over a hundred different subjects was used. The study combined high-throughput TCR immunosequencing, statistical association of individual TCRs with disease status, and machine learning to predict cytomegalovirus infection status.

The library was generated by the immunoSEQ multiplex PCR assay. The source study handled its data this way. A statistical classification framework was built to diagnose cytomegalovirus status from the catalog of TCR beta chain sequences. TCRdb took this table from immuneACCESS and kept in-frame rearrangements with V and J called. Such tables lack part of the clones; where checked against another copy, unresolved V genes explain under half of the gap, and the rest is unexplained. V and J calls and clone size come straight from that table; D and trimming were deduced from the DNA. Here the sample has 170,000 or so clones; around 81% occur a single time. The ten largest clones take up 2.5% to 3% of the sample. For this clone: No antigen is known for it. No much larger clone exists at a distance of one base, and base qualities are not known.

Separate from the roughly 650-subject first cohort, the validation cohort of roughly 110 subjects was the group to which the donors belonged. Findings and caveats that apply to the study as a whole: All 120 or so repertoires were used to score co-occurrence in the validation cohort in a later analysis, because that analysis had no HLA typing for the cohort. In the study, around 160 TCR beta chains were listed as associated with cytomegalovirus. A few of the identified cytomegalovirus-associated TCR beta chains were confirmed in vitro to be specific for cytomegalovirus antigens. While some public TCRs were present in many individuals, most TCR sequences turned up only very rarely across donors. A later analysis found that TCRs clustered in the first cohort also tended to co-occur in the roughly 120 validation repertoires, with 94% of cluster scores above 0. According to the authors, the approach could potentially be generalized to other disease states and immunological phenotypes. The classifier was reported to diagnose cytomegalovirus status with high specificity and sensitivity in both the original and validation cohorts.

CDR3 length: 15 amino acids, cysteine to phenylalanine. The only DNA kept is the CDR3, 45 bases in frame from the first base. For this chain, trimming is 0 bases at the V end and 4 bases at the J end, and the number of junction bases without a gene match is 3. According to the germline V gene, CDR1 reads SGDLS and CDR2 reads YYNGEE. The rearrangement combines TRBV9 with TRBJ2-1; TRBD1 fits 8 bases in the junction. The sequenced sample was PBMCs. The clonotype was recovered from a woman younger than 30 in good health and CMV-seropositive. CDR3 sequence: CASSVGQGAYNEQFF. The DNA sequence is TGTGCCAGCAGCGTAGGGCAGGGGGCGTACAATGAGCAGTTCTTC. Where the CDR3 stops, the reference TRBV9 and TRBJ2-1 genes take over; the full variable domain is DSGVTQTPKHLITATGQRVTLRCSPRSGDLSVYWYQQSLDQGLQFLIQYYNGEERAKGNILERFSAQQFPDLHSELNLSSLELGDSALYFCASSVGQGAYNEQFFGPGTRLTVL.